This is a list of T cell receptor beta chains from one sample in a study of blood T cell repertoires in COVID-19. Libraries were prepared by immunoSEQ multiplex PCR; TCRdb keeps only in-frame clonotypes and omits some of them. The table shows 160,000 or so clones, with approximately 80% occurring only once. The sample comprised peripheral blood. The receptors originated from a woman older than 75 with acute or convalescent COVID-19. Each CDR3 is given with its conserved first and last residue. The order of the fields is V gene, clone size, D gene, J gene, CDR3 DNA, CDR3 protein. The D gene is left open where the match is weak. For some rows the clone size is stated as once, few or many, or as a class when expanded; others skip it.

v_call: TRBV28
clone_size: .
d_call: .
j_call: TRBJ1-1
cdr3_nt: TGTGCCAGCAGTTTCCGCGGGAGGACCCGAGGTGGCACTGAAGCTTTCTTT
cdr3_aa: CASSFRGRTRGGTEAFF

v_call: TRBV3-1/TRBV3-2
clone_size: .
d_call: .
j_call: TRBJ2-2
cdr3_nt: TGTGCCAGTAGCATTACAGTCACAAACACCGGGGAGCTGTTTTTT
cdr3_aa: CASSITVTNTGELFF

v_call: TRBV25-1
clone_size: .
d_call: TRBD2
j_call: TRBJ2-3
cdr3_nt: TGTGCCAGCAGACTAGCGGGAGAGGATACGCAGTATTTT
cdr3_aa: CASRLAGEDTQYF

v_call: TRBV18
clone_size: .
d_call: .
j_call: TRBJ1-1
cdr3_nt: TGTGCCAGCTCACCACGGCTGCAACTAGAAGCTTTCTTT
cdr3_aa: CASSPRLQLEAFF

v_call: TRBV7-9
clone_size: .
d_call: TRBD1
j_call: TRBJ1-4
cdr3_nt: TGTGCCAGCAGCTCGGGACAGGGGGAAGAAAAACTGTTTTTT
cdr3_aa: CASSSGQGEEKLFF

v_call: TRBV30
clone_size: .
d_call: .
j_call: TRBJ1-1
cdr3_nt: TGTGCCTGGACCCCTGGGCCCAGTACTGAAGCTTTCTTT
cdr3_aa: CAWTPGPSTEAFF

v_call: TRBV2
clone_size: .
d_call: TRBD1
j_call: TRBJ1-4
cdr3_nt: TGTGCCAGCAGAACCCGGGACAGGGATGAAAAACTGTTTTTT
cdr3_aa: CASRTRDRDEKLFF

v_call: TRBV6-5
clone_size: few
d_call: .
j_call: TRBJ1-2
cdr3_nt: TGTGCCAGCACTCTCAGATGGGCCCAGCCGGGCTACACCTTC
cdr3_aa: CASTLRWAQPGYTF

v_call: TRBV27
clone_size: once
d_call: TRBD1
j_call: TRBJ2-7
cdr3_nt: TGTGCCAGTCGGGACAGGGGTTTTATGGAGCAGTACTTC
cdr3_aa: CASRDRGFMEQYF

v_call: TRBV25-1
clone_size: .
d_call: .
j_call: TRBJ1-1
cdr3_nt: TGTGCCAGCAGTGAATACGCTGAAGCTTTCTTT
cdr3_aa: CASSEYAEAFF